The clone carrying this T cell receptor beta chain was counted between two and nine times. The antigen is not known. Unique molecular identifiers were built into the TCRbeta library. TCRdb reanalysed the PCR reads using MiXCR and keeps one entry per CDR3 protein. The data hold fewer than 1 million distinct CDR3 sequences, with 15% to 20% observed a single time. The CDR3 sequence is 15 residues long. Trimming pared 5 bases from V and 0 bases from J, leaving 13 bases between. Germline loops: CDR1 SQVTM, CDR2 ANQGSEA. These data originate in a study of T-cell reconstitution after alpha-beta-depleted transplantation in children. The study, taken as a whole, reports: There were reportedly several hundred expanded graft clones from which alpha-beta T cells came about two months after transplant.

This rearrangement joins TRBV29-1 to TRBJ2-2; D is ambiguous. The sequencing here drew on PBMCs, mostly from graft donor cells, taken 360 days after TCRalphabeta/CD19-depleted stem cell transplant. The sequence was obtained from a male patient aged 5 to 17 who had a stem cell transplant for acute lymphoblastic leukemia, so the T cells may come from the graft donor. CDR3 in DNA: TGCAGCGTTCAGGTGGCAGGATCGAACACCGGGGAGCTGTTTTTT. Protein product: CSVQVAGSNTGELFF.